The clone carrying this T cell receptor (beta chain) appeared a few times. This table comes from immunoSEQ multiplex PCR, and its TCRdb copy is limited to in-frame clones, with some not included. The data show fewer than 650,000 clones, over 60% seen once. The data are from a study of shared clonotypes between healthy human individuals. Germline V lookup: CDR1 LGHNA, CDR2 YNFKEQ. The CDR3 contains 16 residues. J gave up 1 base and V 0 bases, and 3 bases lay outside the gene matches. This receptor was taken from a woman aged 40 to 50 in good health. Some clones in this sample may be carry-over from other donors' samples. This chain joins TRBV4-2 and TRBJ2-1; 7 nucleotides align to TRBD2. Sequencing was performed on PBMCs. Written as DNA, the CDR3 is TGTGCCAGCAGCCAAGATTTCGGGGGGTCCTACAATGAGCAGTTCTTC. Amino acids: CASSQDFGGSYNEQFF.